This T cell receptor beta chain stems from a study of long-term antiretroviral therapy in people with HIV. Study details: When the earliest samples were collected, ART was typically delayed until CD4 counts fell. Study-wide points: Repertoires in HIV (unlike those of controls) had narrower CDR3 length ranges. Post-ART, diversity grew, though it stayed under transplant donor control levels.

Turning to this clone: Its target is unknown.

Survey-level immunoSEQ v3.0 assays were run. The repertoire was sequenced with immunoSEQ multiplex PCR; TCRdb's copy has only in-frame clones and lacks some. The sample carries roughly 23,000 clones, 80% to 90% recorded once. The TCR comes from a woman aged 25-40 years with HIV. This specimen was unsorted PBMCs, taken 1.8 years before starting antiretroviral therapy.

CDR3 DNA sequence: TGTGCCAGTAGTCCGGGGGTTAAGGGGAACACTGAAGCTTTCTTT. Encoded protein: CASSPGVKGNTEAFF. The genes are TRBV19 and TRBJ1-1; weak D call: TRBD1 (5 bases). The CDR3 is made up of 15 amino acids. V was cut by 5 bases and J by 1 base, with 14 bases left in between. Germline V gene data show CDR1 as LNHDA and CDR2 as SQIVND (reference sequence). Filled out from reference TRBV19 and TRBJ1-1, the complete variable domain reads DGGITQSPKYLFRKEGQNVTLSCEQNLNHDAMYWYRQDPGQGLRLIYYSQIVNDFQKGDIAEGYSVSREKKESFPLTVTSAQKNPTAFYLCASSPGVKGNTEAFFGQGTRLTVV.